The present T cell receptor beta chain was sequenced within a study of blood T cell repertoires in COVID-19. Study at large: PBMCs, B-cell-depleted T cells, or T cells were the source of the cDNA or gDNA that made up the material.

CDR1 LNHDA and CDR2 SQIVND come from the germline V gene (reference sequence). J gave up 5 bases and V 4 bases, and 8 bases lay outside the gene matches. This CDR3 comprises 14 residues. Per the original data handling: Cell counts per sample came from amplifying reference gene primers. Profiled with immunoSEQ multiplex PCR; TCRdb holds only in-frame clones, not every one. Clone size and the V and J calls come from that table; the DNA yielded D and trimming. The sample includes some 210,000 clones, under 95% of them seen just once. This TCR was sampled from a man younger than 40 with acute or convalescent COVID-19. The chain recombines TRBV19 with TRBJ2-7; 7 positions match TRBD1. Sequencing used peripheral blood. In DNA, the CDR3 is TGTGCCAGTAGTACCGACAGGGTACCCCACGAGCAGTACTTC. As protein: CASSTDRVPHEQYF.